The entry below gives a single TCR beta chain sequence along with its context. Its antigen is still unknown. The junction had 6 bases not matched to a gene; V was cut back by 1 base and J by 4 bases. CDR1 is DFQATT, CDR2 SNEGSKA, per germline (reference sequence). The CDR3 spans 16 residues. This specimen belongs to a study of T cells after yellow fever vaccination. Study-wide points: From the bulk population, abundant clonotypes could contaminate and appear within FACS-sorted repertoires. In post-booster samples, most primary-vaccination clones reappeared (96% CD4, about 91% CD8).

One entry per CDR3 protein results from TCRdb running MiXCR on the 5' RACE reads. This sample has about 300,000 distinct CDR3 sequences; about 6.9% occur once, and the top ten carry 15% to 20%. This sample comprised PBMCs, obtained about 49 days after the first yellow fever vaccination. The chain recombines TRBV20-1 with TRBJ2-2, with 10 positions matching TRBD1. This TCR was recovered from a man between 18 and 35 years old who received the YFV17D yellow fever vaccine. Written as DNA, the CDR3 is TGCAGTGCTAGAGGACCTTGGGACAGGGGCACCGGGGAGCTGTTTTTT. It translates to CSARGPWDRGTGELFF.